The table lists the clone carrying this T cell receptor (beta chain) with a few counts. Its antigen is not known. The sample is drawn from a study of cytomegalovirus exposure and HLA in healthy donors. TCRdb's copy holds only in-frame clones and misses some; the assay was immunoSEQ multiplex PCR. The data hold about 250,000 clones, with about 90% observed a single time. Study outcomes and limitations: Subsequent analysis revealed that first-cohort TCR clusters tended to co-occur in the approximately 120 validation repertoires.

The germline V gene has CDR1 MNHNS and CDR2 SASEGT. The CDR3 loop spans 14 amino acids. V shed 11 bases and J shed 4 bases, with 17 bases lying between them. The donors formed part of the 120-subject validation cohort, distinct from the roughly 660-subject first cohort. What was sequenced was PBMCs. This TCR was sampled from a man between 18 and 29 years old in good health and CMV-seropositive. The V gene is TRBV6-1, the J gene TRBJ2-2; perhaps TRBD1 as D (5 bases). CDR3 residues: CASTREASTGELFF. CDR3 bases: TGTGCCTCGACCAGGGAAGCGAGCACCGGGGAGCTGTTTTTT.